Listed below are T cell receptor beta chains from one sample, sequenced in a study of T cell responses to AZD1222 COVID-19 vaccine. Sequenced by immunoSEQ multiplex PCR; TCRdb stores in-frame clones only, minus some. Among approximately 120,000 clones listed, more than 80% were seen once. This sample comprised peripheral blood, obtained 28 days after the second AZD1222 dose. These receptors were obtained from an adult who received the AZD1222 COVID-19 vaccine. Each CDR3 is given with its conserved first and last residue. Fields, in order: CDR3 DNA, CDR3 protein, D gene, clone size, J gene, V gene. D genes are given only for firm matches. Size tells how often a clone was seen (once, few, many) or the class of an expanded clone, and some rows leave it out.

CDR3 DNA: TGTGCCAGCAGCCTCCCCCCGGAGACTGCTAATGAAAAACTGTTTTTT
CDR3 protein: CASSLPPETANEKLFF
D gene: .
clone size: .
J gene: TRBJ1-4
V gene: TRBV11-3

CDR3 DNA: TGTGCCAGCAGCGGGGGGCGCGGGAGCAATCAGCCCCAGCATTTT
CDR3 protein: CASSGGRGSNQPQHF
D gene: .
clone size: .
J gene: TRBJ1-5
V gene: TRBV6-2/TRBV6-3

CDR3 DNA: TGCGCCAGCAGCTTGGGGATGGGCCGGCTTGAAAAACTGTTTTTT
CDR3 protein: CASSLGMGRLEKLFF
D gene: .
clone size: .
J gene: TRBJ1-4
V gene: TRBV5-1

CDR3 DNA: TGTGCCAGCAGCATCGGGACAGACAGTTCCCAAGAGACCCAGTACTTC
CDR3 protein: CASSIGTDSSQETQYF
D gene: TRBD1
clone size: .
J gene: TRBJ2-5
V gene: TRBV13

CDR3 DNA: TGTGCCAGCAGCTTAGTATCCAGGGGTGACGAGCAGTACTTC
CDR3 protein: CASSLVSRGDEQYF
D gene: .
clone size: .
J gene: TRBJ2-7
V gene: TRBV7-2

CDR3 DNA: TGTGCCAGCTCACCCGGCACGGACGGTGAAGCTTTCTTT
CDR3 protein: CASSPGTDGEAFF
D gene: .
clone size: .
J gene: TRBJ1-1
V gene: TRBV18

CDR3 DNA: TGTGCCTGGAGTGTAGGGGGGTCCTATAATTCACCCCTCCACTTT
CDR3 protein: CAWSVGGSYNSPLHF
D gene: .
clone size: .
J gene: TRBJ1-6
V gene: TRBV30

CDR3 DNA: TGTGCCAGCAGTGAGGAAACAGGAACCAATCAGCCCCAGCATTTT
CDR3 protein: CASSEETGTNQPQHF
D gene: .
clone size: .
J gene: TRBJ1-5
V gene: TRBV6-1

CDR3 DNA: TGTGCCAGCAGCCGGACTAGCGGGAATAACAATGAGCAGTTCTTC
CDR3 protein: CASSRTSGNNNEQFF
D gene: TRBD2
clone size: few
J gene: TRBJ2-1
V gene: TRBV7-9

CDR3 DNA: TGTGCCAGCAGTTTATTCGTCGAGTGGGCCGCTAGTCGGGAGGTCTACGGCACAGATACGCAGTATTTT
CDR3 protein: CASSLFVEWAASREVYGTDTQYF
D gene: TRBD2
clone size: few
J gene: TRBJ2-3
V gene: TRBV28

CDR3 DNA: TGTGCCATACAGCAAACGGGGGTGGGACAGCCCCAGCATTTT
CDR3 protein: CAIQQTGVGQPQHF
D gene: .
clone size: .
J gene: TRBJ1-5
V gene: TRBV6-5

CDR3 DNA: TGTGCCTGGAGTGTTGACATGGGCTCTGGAAACACCATATATTTT
CDR3 protein: CAWSVDMGSGNTIYF
D gene: .
clone size: .
J gene: TRBJ1-3
V gene: TRBV30

CDR3 DNA: TGTGCCAGCAGCTCCCAGGAGAACTATGGCTACACCTTC
CDR3 protein: CASSSQENYGYTF
D gene: .
clone size: .
J gene: TRBJ1-2
V gene: TRBV7-8

CDR3 DNA: TGCGCCAGCAGCCCGATCCCGGCAAATTCACCCCTCCACTTT
CDR3 protein: CASSPIPANSPLHF
D gene: .
clone size: .
J gene: TRBJ1-6
V gene: TRBV4-1

CDR3 DNA: TGTGCCAGCAGCCAAGGTAGCGCGGCGCCTAGCAATCAGCCCCAGCATTTT
CDR3 protein: CASSQGSAAPSNQPQHF
D gene: .
clone size: once
J gene: TRBJ1-5
V gene: TRBV3-1/TRBV3-2

CDR3 DNA: TGTGCCAGCAGTCCCTTTCTGGACGCTCAGCCCCAGCATTTT
CDR3 protein: CASSPFLDAQPQHF
D gene: .
clone size: .
J gene: TRBJ1-5
V gene: TRBV28

CDR3 DNA: TGCGCCAGCAGCCAAGACAGCTATGGCTACACCTTC
CDR3 protein: CASSQDSYGYTF
D gene: .
clone size: .
J gene: TRBJ1-2
V gene: TRBV4-1

CDR3 DNA: TGCAGCGTTGAAGTGTCGGGACTAGCGGATCCCCCACCGTCCGGGGGTTCCTACAATGAGCAGTTCTTC
CDR3 protein: CSVEVSGLADPPPSGGSYNEQFF
D gene: TRBD2
clone size: once
J gene: TRBJ2-1
V gene: TRBV29-1

CDR3 DNA: TGCAGCGTTGCGGTGGACAGAACCTACGAGCAGTACTTC
CDR3 protein: CSVAVDRTYEQYF
D gene: .
clone size: .
J gene: TRBJ2-7
V gene: TRBV29-1

CDR3 DNA: TGTGCCAGCAGACGGACAGAGTCCTACGAGCAGTACTTC
CDR3 protein: CASRRTESYEQYF
D gene: .
clone size: .
J gene: TRBJ2-7
V gene: TRBV12-3/TRBV12-4

CDR3 DNA: TGTGCCAGCAGTTTAGGCAGGCTGGACGAGCAGTACTTC
CDR3 protein: CASSLGRLDEQYF
D gene: .
clone size: .
J gene: TRBJ2-7
V gene: TRBV7-9

CDR3 DNA: TGTGCCAGCAGCCCGGCCACAGGGAATAGCAATCAGCCCCAGCATTTT
CDR3 protein: CASSPATGNSNQPQHF
D gene: .
clone size: few
J gene: TRBJ1-5
V gene: TRBV7-6

CDR3 DNA: TGTGCCACCAGCAGAGAAGACGGCTATGGCTACACCTTC
CDR3 protein: CATSREDGYGYTF
D gene: .
clone size: .
J gene: TRBJ1-2
V gene: TRBV15

CDR3 DNA: TGTGCCAGCTCACCACCGGGGAGCAGCTCCTATAATTCACCCCTCCACTTT
CDR3 protein: CASSPPGSSSYNSPLHF
D gene: .
clone size: few
J gene: TRBJ1-6
V gene: TRBV18

CDR3 DNA: TGTGCCAGCAGCGCGCCCGGGCCGAGGGATGGCTACACCTTC
CDR3 protein: CASSAPGPRDGYTF
D gene: .
clone size: .
J gene: TRBJ1-2
V gene: TRBV6-2/TRBV6-3

CDR3 DNA: TGTGCCAGCTCATCGGGACAGGGGGACACCGGGGAGCTGTTTTTT
CDR3 protein: CASSSGQGDTGELFF
D gene: TRBD1
clone size: .
J gene: TRBJ2-2
V gene: TRBV18